These 29 T cell receptor beta chains came from one sample sequenced in a study of blood T cell repertoires in COVID-19. Assay: immunoSEQ multiplex PCR; the TCRdb copy retains only in-frame clones and omits some. Of 300,000 to 400,000 clones in the sample, 75% to 90% were seen once. Material: PBMCs or T cells enriched from blood (not recorded which). The receptors shown here come from a man aged 25-45 years who had recovered from COVID-19.

This sequence joins TRBV19 and TRBJ2-6; TRBD1 matches 7 bases. Trimming at V came to 5 bases and at J to 3 bases, leaving 7 bases not matched to a gene. This CDR3 spans 16 amino acids. Germline CDR1 LNHDA, CDR2 SQIVND (reference sequence). CDR3 DNA: TGTGCCAGTAGTCAGGGGGTTGGGGTTGGGGCCAACGTCCTGACTTTC. Its translation is CASSQGVGVGANVLTF.

The chain uses TRBV18 and TRBJ1-2; TRBD1 matches at 7 bases. Germline assignment: CDR1 KGHSH and CDR2 LQKENI. The V and J ends lost 2 bases and 8 bases, in that order; junction bases with no gene match: 8. The CDR3 is 14 residues long. The CDR3 region is CASSPRDSFGGYTF. Written as DNA, the CDR3 is TGTGCCAGCTCACCAAGGGACAGCTTTGGGGGCTACACCTTC.

The chain joins TRBV5-1 to TRBJ2-7, with D possibly being TRBD1 (6 bases). Germline V gives CDR1 SGHRS, CDR2 YFSETQ. The CDR3 sequence is 15 residues long. V was trimmed by 0 bases and J by 0 bases, leaving 10 bases between them. DNA of the CDR3: TGCGCCAGCAGCTTGGTCGGACAGCCCTCCTACGAGCAGTACTTC. It specifies CASSLVGQPSYEQYF.

The chain has TRBV19 and TRBJ1-2, with 11 positions matching TRBD1. V lost 3 bases to trimming and J lost 7 bases; unmatched junction nucleotides: 4. Per germline, CDR1 LNHDA and CDR2 SQIVND (reference sequence). There are 14 residues in the CDR3. The CDR3 coding sequence is TGTGCCAGTAGTATTGGGACAGGGGGTTTTGGCTACACCTTC. Amino acid sequence: CASSIGTGGFGYTF. Based on the CDR3 plus reference TRBV19 and TRBJ1-2, the full variable domain is DGGITQSPKYLFRKEGQNVTLSCEQNLNHDAMYWYRQDPGQGLRLIYYSQIVNDFQKGDIAEGYSVSREKKESFPLTVTSAQKNPTAFYLCASSIGTGGFGYTFGSGTRLTVV.

This chain links TRBV7-9 with TRBJ1-1; D not resolved. Germline assignment: CDR1 SEHNR and CDR2 FQNEAQ (reference sequence). V was cut by 8 bases and J by 0 bases, with 16 bases left in between. The CDR3 spans 15 residues. CDR3 sequence: CASGRGPYLNTEAFF. The CDR3 DNA sequence: TGTGCCAGCGGACGAGGGCCTTATCTGAACACTGAAGCTTTCTTT.

This chain links TRBV15 with TRBJ2-7; 9 bases align to TRBD1. From germline, CDR1 is LNHNV and CDR2 YYDKDF (reference sequence). This CDR3 comprises 15 residues. With 0 bases clipped from V and 7 bases from J, the junction kept 7 bases outside the gene matches. The CDR3 spells CATSRDPGTGSEQYF. CDR3 in DNA: TGTGCCACCAGCAGAGACCCAGGGACAGGGTCTGAGCAGTACTTC.

The CDR3 sequence is CASTQGANTGELFF. Written as DNA, the CDR3 is TGTGCCAGCACTCAGGGTGCGAACACCGGGGAGCTGTTTTTT. The rearrangement joins TRBV6-5 to TRBJ2-2, with D possibly matching TRBD1 (5 bases). The CDR3 is 14 amino acids. The germline CDR1 and CDR2 sequences are MNHEY and SVGAGI. V lost 7 bases and J lost 0, with 9 bases in between.

The rearrangement uses TRBV5-6 and TRBJ2-1; 8 nucleotides align to TRBD1. CDR1 SGHDT and CDR2 YYEEEE come from the germline V gene. J lost 7 bases, V lost 3 bases, and 3 bases had no gene match. CDR3 length: 13 residues. The DNA of the CDR3 is TGTGCCAGCAGCTGGACAGGGACGAATGAGCAGTTCTTC. It translates to CASSWTGTNEQFF.

The rearrangement links TRBV19 to TRBJ1-5; no definite D call. CDR1 and CDR2 from the germline V gene are LNHDA and SQIVND (reference sequence). The CDR3 runs 16 residues. Between the trimmed V and J ends, which lost 4 bases and 5 bases, there was a span of 18 bases. CDR3 in DNA: TGTGCCAGTAGTAGCCCCGGGCGAGGGAAAGATCAGCCCCAGCATTTT. As protein: CASSSPGRGKDQPQHF.

This rearrangement joins TRBV7-8 to TRBJ1-2; D gene uncertain. Germline assignment: CDR1 SGHVS and CDR2 FQNEAQ. The CDR3 is 15 residues long. V lost 0 bases and J 7 bases, leaving 15 bases between the germline ends. For the CDR3, the DNA is TGTGCCAGCAGCTTAGCGCCGGCAAGCGTTGGTGGCTACACCTTC. This encodes CASSLAPASVGGYTF.

The DNA for the CDR3 is TGTGCCAGCTCACTTTTGGGGGCGCGGGAGCAGCCCCAGCATTTT. Protein: CASSLLGAREQPQHF. The V gene is TRBV18, the J gene TRBJ1-5; maybe TRBD1 (6 bases). CDR1 KGHSH and CDR2 LQKENI come from the germline V gene. The V end lost 4 bases, the J end lost 7 bases, and 17 bases lay between the germline ends. The CDR3 sequence is 15 residues long.

The table lists this clone with a count of one. J is TRBJ1-4 and V is TRBV11-2; D perhaps matches TRBD1 (6 bases). V dropped 1 base and J dropped 6 bases, with 12 bases sitting between them. CDR3 length: 15 amino acids. Germline V gene lookup returns CDR1 SGHAT and CDR2 FQNNGV. CDR3 sequence: CASSLGPRTDEKLFF. The CDR3 bases are TGTGCCAGCAGCTTAGGTCCCCGGACAGATGAAAAACTGTTTTTT.

This clone was counted between two and nine times. The V and J genes are TRBV6-2 or TRBV6-3 and TRBJ2-1; 12 positions match TRBD2. CDR3 length: 15 residues. With 0 bases clipped from V and 6 bases from J, the junction kept 0 bases outside the gene matches. Germline CDR1 reads MNHEY; CDR2 reads SVGEGT. The CDR3 DNA is TGTGCCAGCAGTTACTCACTAGCGGGGGGCAATGAGCAGTTCTTC. Translated, it gives CASSYSLAGGNEQFF.

The CDR3 protein is CASSHRQGEYTGELFF. CDR3 DNA sequence: TGCGCCAGCAGCCATCGACAGGGGGAATACACCGGGGAGCTGTTTTTT. V usage is TRBV4-1 and J usage is TRBJ2-2; 9 nucleotides align to TRBD1. Germline CDR1 and CDR2: MGHRA and YSYEKL. V shed 3 bases, J shed 3 bases, and the junction held 5 bases outside the gene matches. The CDR3 totals 16 residues.

This clone has just one count. The genes are TRBV11-3 and TRBJ2-5, with unresolved D. V lost 1 base and J lost 5, with 17 bases in between. Germline V CDR1 and CDR2: SGHNT, YENEEA. This CDR3 has 16 amino acids. This CDR3 reads CASSLGRSTPGETQYF. The CDR3 DNA reads TGTGCCAGCAGCTTAGGTCGCTCCACCCCCGGGGAGACCCAGTACTTC.

The V gene is TRBV28, the J gene TRBJ1-3; 9 positions match TRBD1. The CDR3 is 17 residues long. Germline CDR1 MDHEN, CDR2 SYDVKM. J gave up 5 bases and V 3 bases, and 11 bases lay outside the gene matches. CDR3: CASSFRAPDRGRNTIYF. The CDR3 DNA reads TGTGCCAGCAGTTTCCGAGCACCGGACAGGGGTAGAAACACCATATATTTT.

With regard to this clone: Other nucleotide sequences in the sample specify the same CDR3. The J gene is TRBJ1-1, the V gene TRBV27; 10 nucleotides match TRBD1. The J segment lost 0 bases and the V segment lost 5 bases, leaving 3 bases of the junction unmatched. The CDR3 covers 15 residues. Germline V gene lookup returns CDR1 MNHEY and CDR2 SMNVEV (reference sequence). The CDR3 sequence is CASSLTGGMNTEAFF. DNA for the CDR3: TGTGCCAGCAGTCTGACAGGGGGCATGAACACTGAAGCTTTCTTT.

This clone was seen only once. V gene TRBV5-1 combines with J gene TRBJ1-1, with D unresolved. CDR3 length equals 16 residues. Between the trimmed V and J ends, which lost 1 base and 1 base, there was a span of 14 bases. The germline V gene encodes CDR1 SGHRS and CDR2 YFSETQ. The CDR3 reads CASSLPLSNTNTEAFF. In nucleotides, the CDR3 is TGCGCCAGCAGCTTGCCTCTTTCGAACACGAACACTGAAGCTTTCTTT.

The gene calls are TRBV19 and TRBJ2-5; TRBD1 matches 8 bases. The CDR3 is 15 residues long. Germline V gene sequence: CDR1 LNHDA, CDR2 SQIVND (reference sequence). V dropped 8 bases and J dropped 2; count of bases not matched to a gene: 10. CDR3 amino acids: CASSNRGLGQETQYF. The CDR3 DNA sequence: TGTGCCAGTTCAAACAGGGGGTTGGGGCAAGAGACCCAGTACTTC.

The chain carries TRBV7-2 and TRBJ2-1, with TRBD2 identical over 7 bases. The V gene's germline CDR1 is SGHTA and CDR2 FQGNSA. The V and J ends lost 1 base and 4 bases, in that order; junction bases with no gene match: 13. This CDR3 region has 18 residues. The CDR3 loop is CASSLGGGPNSLYNEQFF. CDR3 coding DNA: TGTGCCAGCAGCTTAGGGGGGGGTCCCAACTCCCTTTACAATGAGCAGTTCTTC.

The chain recombines TRBV5-5 with TRBJ2-5; TRBD2 agrees at 9 bases. The CDR3 has 15 amino acids. Germline lookup yields CDR1 SGHKS and CDR2 YYEKEE (reference sequence). J gave up 5 bases and V 4 bases, and 9 bases lay outside the gene matches. The CDR3 DNA follows: TGTGCCAGCAGCCCAGGGTTTAGCGGGGGTGAGACCCAGTACTTC. This gives the protein CASSPGFSGGETQYF. Using reference TRBV5-5 and TRBJ2-5 for the parts outside the CDR3, the full variable domain is DAGVTQSPTHLIKTRGQQVTLRCSPISGHKSVSWYQQVLGQGPQFIFQYYEKEERGRGNFPDRFSARQFPNYSSELNVNALLLGDSALYLCASSPGFSGGETQYFGPGTRLLVL.

This clone has a single count. This chain links TRBV5-8 with TRBJ1-1; D unclear. The CDR3 runs 15 residues. Trimming left V 2 bases short and J 5 bases short, with 16 bases between. CDR1 and CDR2 from the germline V gene are SGHTS and YDEGEE. Here the CDR3 reads CASSFGSIAATEAFF. In DNA form, the CDR3 reads TGTGCCAGCAGCTTCGGTTCTATCGCGGCGACTGAAGCTTTCTTT. Supplemented by reference TRBV5-8 and TRBJ1-1, the full variable domain reads EAGVTQSPTHLIKTRGQQATLRCSPISGHTSVYWYQQALGLGLQFLLWYDEGEERNRGNFPPRFSGRQFPNYSSELNVNALELEDSALYLCASSFGSIAATEAFFGQGTRLTVV.

This clone turned up a few times. The chain links TRBV6-6 to TRBJ1-6, with 7 bases aligning to TRBD1. This CDR3 is built from 15 residues. Per germline, CDR1 MNHNY and CDR2 SVGAGI (reference sequence). Trimming took 5 bases from V and 7 from J; bases not matched to a gene: 8. The CDR3 region is CASSDYQGENSPLHF. As DNA, the CDR3 is TGTGCCAGCAGTGACTATCAGGGGGAAAATTCACCCCTCCACTTT.

This clone was counted a single time. The rearrangement joins TRBV5-1 to TRBJ2-7, with TRBD2 matching over 9 bases. The V segment lost 1 base and the J segment 4 bases; nucleotides outside the gene matches: 9. Germline CDR1 and CDR2: SGHRS and YFSETQ. The CDR3 is 16 amino acids. CDR3 sequence reads: CASSLSGRAGGYEQYF. DNA for the CDR3: TGCGCCAGCAGCTTGAGCGGGAGAGCGGGGGGATACGAGCAGTACTTC.

The chain employs TRBV5-1 and TRBJ1-5, with 8 nucleotides matching TRBD1. Germline V gene lookup returns CDR1 SGHRS and CDR2 YFSETQ. V lost 4 bases to trimming and J lost 7 bases; unmatched junction nucleotides: 7. The CDR3 extends over 14 amino acids. The CDR3 nucleotides are TGCGCCAGCAGCGTAAAACAGGGGGGACAGCCCCAGCATTTT. Its protein product is CASSVKQGGQPQHF.

The genes are TRBV28 and TRBJ2-5; maybe TRBD1 (6 bases). The germline V and J ends were trimmed by 3 bases and 8 bases, with 22 bases remaining between them. The CDR3 sequence is 16 residues long. Germline values: CDR1 MDHEN, CDR2 SYDVKM. As DNA, the CDR3 is TGTGCCAGCAGTTTGACTAATACAGGGTTAACTGAAACCCAGTACTTC. It codes for CASSLTNTGLTETQYF.

The chain joins TRBV28 to TRBJ2-5; no clear D gene. The germline V gene has CDR1 MDHEN and CDR2 SYDVKM. Deletions cut 2 bases from V and 2 bases from J, with 12 bases between. The CDR3 sequence is 15 residues long. CDR3 in DNA: TGTGCCAGCAGTTTACGACAAAACATACAAGAGACCCAGTACTTC. Translating it yields CASSLRQNIQETQYF. Looking up the rest from reference TRBV28 and TRBJ2-5 gives the full variable domain: DVKVTQSSRYLVKRTGEKVFLECVQDMDHENMFWYRQDPGLGLRLIYFSYDVKMKEKGDIPEGYSVSREKKERFSLILESASTNQTSMYLCASSLRQNIQETQYFGPGTRLLVL.

This clone turned up a few times. The chain links TRBV21-1 to TRBJ2-7; the D segment call TRBD2 is taken from the table without a DNA check. TRBV21-1 corresponds to a pseudogene. The CDR3 has 15 amino acids. In nucleotides, the CDR3 is TGTGCCAGCAGCAAAGTGACATGGAGGGCGGATTACGAGTACTTC. Its protein is CASSKVTWRADYEYF.

The chain joins TRBV6-5 to TRBJ2-7; 8 bases match TRBD1. The CDR3 extends over 15 amino acids. The ends lost 2 bases at V and 2 bases at J; junction bases unmatched: 5. CDR1 is MNHEY, CDR2 SVGAGI, per germline. CDR3 loop: CASSYLGTGTYEQYF. The DNA for the CDR3 is TGTGCCAGCAGTTACCTCGGGACAGGTACCTACGAGCAGTACTTC.